A selection of T cell receptor beta chains follows, all from one sample in a study of shared clonotypes between healthy human individuals. Measured with immunoSEQ multiplex PCR; TCRdb has only the in-frame clones, and not every one. The table has roughly 1,800,000 clones, less than 95% seen once; the top ten hold under 1.5%. Source material: naive CD8+ T cells sorted from blood. The receptors here all came from a man aged 18-30 years in good health. CDR3s include the opening cysteine and the closing phenylalanine or tryptophan. The D gene is left open where the match is weak. Clone size is given for some rows only: seen once, a few or many times, or a class if the clone is expanded.

j_call v_call clone_size d_call cdr3_length cdr3_aa cdr3_nt
TRBJ2-5 TRBV15 . TRBD1 15 CATSRNDRGKETQYF TGTGCCACCAGCAGAAACGACAGGGGGAAAGAGACCCAGTACTTC
TRBJ1-4 TRBV27 . TRBD1 13 CATSRGQNEKLFF TGTGCCACCTCGAGGGGGCAGAATGAAAAACTGTTTTTT
TRBJ2-7 TRBV7-6 . TRBD1 15 CASSLDGDSSYEQYF TGTGCCAGCAGCTTAGATGGGGACAGCTCCTACGAGCAGTACTTC
TRBJ1-2 TRBV5-4 . . 13 CASSLASNYGYTF TGTGCCAGCAGCTTGGCATCCAACTATGGCTACACCTTC
TRBJ2-7 TRBV6-1 . . 15 CASSEYGSGSYEQYF TGTGCCAGCAGTGAATATGGTTCTGGCTCCTACGAGCAGTACTTC
TRBJ2-2 TRBV27 . . 12 CASSTNTGELFF TGTGCCAGCAGTACCAACACCGGGGAGCTGTTTTTT
TRBJ1-5 TRBV5-8 . . 15 CASSPLREDNQPQHF TGTGCCAGCAGCCCCTTACGGGAAGACAATCAGCCCCAGCATTTT
TRBJ2-7 TRBV30 . . 13 CAWSVGMPYEQYF TGTGCCTGGAGTGTCGGTATGCCCTACGAGCAGTACTTC
TRBJ1-2 TRBV7-6 . TRBD1 17 CASSLGPGTGGNYGYTF TGTGCCAGCAGCTTAGGACCCGGGACAGGTGGGAACTATGGCTACACCTTC
TRBJ2-1 TRBV28 . . 12 CASSFRGDEQFF TGTGCCAGCAGTTTTCGGGGCGATGAGCAGTTCTTC
TRBJ2-1 TRBV9 . TRBD2 16 CASSVGGLAGGGEQFF TGTGCCAGCAGCGTAGGAGGACTAGCGGGAGGAGGGGAGCAGTTCTTC
TRBJ1-1 TRBV7-9 . . 13 CASVVALNTEAFF TGTGCCAGCGTAGTAGCTTTGAACACTGAAGCTTTCTTT
TRBJ2-3 TRBV19 . . 13 CASKLPYTDTQYF TGTGCCAGTAAGTTGCCGTACACAGATACGCAGTATTTT
TRBJ2-3 TRBV4-1 . . 14 CASSPGRGADTQYF TGCGCCAGCAGCCCGGGACGCGGGGCCGATACGCAGTATTTT
TRBJ1-2 TRBV9 . TRBD1 19 CASSVQDLGQDPLLHGYTF TGTGCCAGCAGCGTCCAAGATCTGGGACAGGATCCCCTACTTCATGGCTACACCTTC
TRBJ1-5 TRBV5-1 few . 13 CASSLAGSQPQHF TGCGCCAGCAGCTTGGCCGGGTCTCAGCCCCAGCATTTT
TRBJ2-1 TRBV2 . TRBD2 15 CASSESRGVYNEQFF TGTGCCAGCAGTGAGTCGCGGGGGGTCTACAATGAGCAGTTCTTC
TRBJ2-7 TRBV7-9 . TRBD2 15 CASSLTSGSSYEQYF TGTGCCAGCAGCTTGACTAGCGGGAGTTCCTACGAGCAGTACTTC
TRBJ2-7 TRBV13 . TRBD2 14 CASSLVSGRYEQYF TGTGCCAGCAGCTTAGTTAGCGGGAGGTACGAGCAGTACTTC
TRBJ2-6 TRBV9 . . 14 CASSPSSGANVLTF TGTGCCAGCAGCCCGAGCTCTGGGGCCAACGTCCTGACTTTC
TRBJ1-5 TRBV28 . . 11 CASSSDMPQHF TGTGCCAGCAGCTCCGACATGCCCCAGCATTTT
TRBJ2-7 TRBV27 . . 15 CASSSSGRNSYEQYF TGTGCCAGCAGCTCCTCCGGGCGGAACTCCTACGAGCAGTACTTC
TRBJ2-5 TRBV7-9 . . 13 CASSVAVTETQYF TGTGCCAGCAGCGTAGCCGTTACAGAGACCCAGTACTTC
TRBJ2-5 TRBV5-6 . . 14 CASSLGEGDWAQYF TGTGCCAGCAGCTTAGGTGAAGGGGACTGGGCCCAGTACTTC
TRBJ1-1 TRBV6-6 once . 12 CASSYVYPEAFF TGTGCCAGCAGTTACGTTTACCCTGAAGCTTTCTTT
TRBJ2-7 TRBV19 few . 15 CASSPSRTDSYEQYF TGTGCCAGTAGCCCATCGAGGACGGATTCCTACGAGCAGTACTTC
TRBJ2-7 TRBV10-2 few . 14 CASSEALTEGRPHF TGCGCCAGCAGTGAGGCACTAACCGAGGGACGCCCCCACTTC
TRBJ2-7 TRBV5-4 once . 13 CASSDGGAGGQYF TGTGCCAGCAGCGACGGCGGGGCGGGCGGCCAGTACTTC
TRBJ2-5 TRBV28 . TRBD2 14 CASRVATSAETQYF TGTGCCAGCAGGGTTGCGACTAGCGCGGAGACCCAGTACTTC
TRBJ2-7 TRBV19 . . 14 CASSIGGGAYEQYF TGTGCCAGTAGTATAGGAGGGGGGGCCTACGAGCAGTACTTC
TRBJ2-7 TRBV6-5 . TRBD1 15 CASSFGQGVSREQYF TGTGCCAGCAGTTTTGGACAGGGGGTCTCGAGGGAGCAGTACTTC
TRBJ1-2 TRBV5-4 . . 15 CASSLDRAANYGYTF TGTGCCAGCAGCTTGGACAGGGCCGCTAACTATGGCTACACCTTC
TRBJ1-2 TRBV18 . . 16 CASSPRSGDGYYGYTF TGTGCCAGCTCACCACGTTCGGGGGATGGGTACTATGGCTACACCTTC
TRBJ1-1 TRBV10-2 . . 13 CASLALLGPEAFF TGCGCCAGCCTCGCTCTGTTGGGCCCTGAAGCTTTCTTT
TRBJ1-2 TRBV25-1 . . 14 CASSEVGLNYGYTF TGTGCCAGCAGTGAAGTCGGACTGAACTATGGCTACACCTTC
TRBJ2-7 TRBV7-9 once . 12 CASSVGVHEQYF TGTGCCAGCAGCGTAGGGGTCCACGAGCAGTACTTC
TRBJ1-5 TRBV13 . . 14 CASSSQGSNQPQHF TGTGCCAGCAGCTCACAGGGAAGCAATCAGCCCCAGCATTTT